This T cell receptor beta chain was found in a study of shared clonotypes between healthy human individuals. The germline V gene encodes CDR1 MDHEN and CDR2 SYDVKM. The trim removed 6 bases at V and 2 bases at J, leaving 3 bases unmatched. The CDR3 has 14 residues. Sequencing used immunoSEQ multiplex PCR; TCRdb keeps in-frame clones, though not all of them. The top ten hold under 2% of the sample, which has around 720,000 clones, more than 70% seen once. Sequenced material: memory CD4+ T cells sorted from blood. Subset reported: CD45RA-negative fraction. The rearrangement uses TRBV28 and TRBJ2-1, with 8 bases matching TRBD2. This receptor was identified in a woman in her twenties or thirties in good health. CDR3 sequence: CASSPGLAYNEQFF. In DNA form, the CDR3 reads TGTGCCAGCAGCCCGGGACTAGCCTACAATGAGCAGTTCTTC.